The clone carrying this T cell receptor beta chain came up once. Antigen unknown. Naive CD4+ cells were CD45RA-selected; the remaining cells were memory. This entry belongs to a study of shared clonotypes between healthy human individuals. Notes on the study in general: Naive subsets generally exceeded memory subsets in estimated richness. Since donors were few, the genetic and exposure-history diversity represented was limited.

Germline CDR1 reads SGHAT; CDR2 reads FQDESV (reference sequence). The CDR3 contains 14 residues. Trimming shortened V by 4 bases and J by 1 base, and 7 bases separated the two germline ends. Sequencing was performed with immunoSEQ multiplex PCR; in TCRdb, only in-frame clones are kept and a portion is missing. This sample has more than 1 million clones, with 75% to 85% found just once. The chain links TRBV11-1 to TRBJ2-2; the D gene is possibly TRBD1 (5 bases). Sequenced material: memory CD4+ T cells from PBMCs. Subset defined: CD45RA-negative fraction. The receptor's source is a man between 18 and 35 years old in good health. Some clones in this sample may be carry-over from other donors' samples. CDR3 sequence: CASSSRVNTGELFF. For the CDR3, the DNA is TGTGCCAGCAGCTCCAGGGTGAACACCGGGGAGCTGTTTTTT.